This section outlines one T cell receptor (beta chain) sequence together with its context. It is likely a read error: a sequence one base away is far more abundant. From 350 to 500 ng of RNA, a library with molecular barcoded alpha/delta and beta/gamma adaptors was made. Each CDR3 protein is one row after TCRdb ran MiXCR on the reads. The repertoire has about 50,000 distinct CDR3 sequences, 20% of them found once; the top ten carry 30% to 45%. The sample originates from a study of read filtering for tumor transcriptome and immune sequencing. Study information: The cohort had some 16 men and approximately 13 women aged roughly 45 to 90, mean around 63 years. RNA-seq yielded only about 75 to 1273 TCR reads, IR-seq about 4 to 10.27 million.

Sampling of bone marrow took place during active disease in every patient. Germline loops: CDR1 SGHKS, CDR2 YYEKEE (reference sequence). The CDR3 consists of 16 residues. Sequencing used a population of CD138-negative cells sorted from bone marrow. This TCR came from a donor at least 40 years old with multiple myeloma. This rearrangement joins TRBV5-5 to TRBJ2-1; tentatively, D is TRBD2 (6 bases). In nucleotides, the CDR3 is TGTGCCAGCACGCCTACGGGGGTAATCTCCTACAATAAGCAGTTCTTC. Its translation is CASTPTGVISYNKQFF.